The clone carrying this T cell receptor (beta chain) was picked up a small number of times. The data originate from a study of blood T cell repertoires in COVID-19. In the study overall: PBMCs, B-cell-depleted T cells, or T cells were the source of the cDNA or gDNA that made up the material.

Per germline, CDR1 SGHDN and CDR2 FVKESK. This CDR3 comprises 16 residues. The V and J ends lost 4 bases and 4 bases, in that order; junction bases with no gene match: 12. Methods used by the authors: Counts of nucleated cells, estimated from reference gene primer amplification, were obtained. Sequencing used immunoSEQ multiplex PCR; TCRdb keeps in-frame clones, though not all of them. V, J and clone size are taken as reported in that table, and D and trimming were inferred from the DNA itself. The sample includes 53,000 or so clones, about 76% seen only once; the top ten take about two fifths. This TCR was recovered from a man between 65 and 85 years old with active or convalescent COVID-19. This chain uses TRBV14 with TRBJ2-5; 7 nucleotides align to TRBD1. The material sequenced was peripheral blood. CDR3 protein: CASSRPPGTAPETQYF. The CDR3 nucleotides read TGTGCCAGCAGCCGACCACCCGGGACAGCGCCAGAGACCCAGTACTTC.